This T cell receptor beta chain came from a study of PD-1 blockade in classical Hodgkin lymphoma. Of note for this clone: Its target is unknown.

As to time point: cycle 4 day 1 (C4D1), after more than five weeks of nivolumab. Brentuximab vedotin exposure varied among the patients, all of whom had relapsed after autologous stem cell transplantation. Looked up from germline, CDR1 is SEHNR and CDR2 is FQNEAQ (reference sequence). The CDR3 spans 16 residues. V lost 0 bases and J lost 0, with 12 bases in between. Study-wide points: Excluded were patients who started nivolumab under 1 year after ASCT, a group that had lower diversity. Unlike CD8+ TCR diversity, which did not rise significantly by C4D1, CD4+ TCR diversity did. What caused the repertoire differences, perhaps disease activity or prior therapy, remains undefined. Partial responders and progressors had significantly lower baseline TCR diversity.

TCRdb's table, derived via immunoSEQ multiplex PCR, lists solely in-frame clones and lacks some. The sample contains roughly 8,000 clones, around nine tenths of which appear only once. This sequence originates from a human donor with classical Hodgkin lymphoma. This chain connects TRBV7-9 to TRBJ2-7; the D gene could be TRBD1 or TRBD2 (5 bases each). Sequencing was performed on peripheral blood mononuclear cells (PBMCs), taken before the fourth cycle of nivolumab. The CDR3 protein is CASSLAPGRSSYEQYF. Here the CDR3 DNA reads TGTGCCAGCAGCTTAGCGCCGGGACGGAGCTCCTACGAGCAGTACTTC. The variable domain in full, with the rest retrieved from reference TRBV7-9 and TRBJ2-7, is DTGVSQNPRHKITKRGQNVTFRCDPISEHNRLYWYRQTLGQGPEFLTYFQNEAQLEKSRLLSDRFSAERPKGSFSTLEIQRTEQGDSAMYLCASSLAPGRSSYEQYFGPGTRLTVT.